This T cell receptor (beta chain) was documented in a study of tumor and adjacent non-tumor tissue in lung cancer. RNA was extracted from bulk tissue without any cell sorting. This non-tumor lung sample came from over 3 cm beyond the tumor edge. A modified ARM-PCR protocol with three rounds of nested PCR amplified TCRbeta. TCRdb redid the calling of the multiplex PCR reads with MiXCR, one entry per CDR3 protein. In the table there are 94,000 or so distinct CDR3 sequences, more than 75% of which are singletons. The sample was distant non-tumor lung tissue. The sequence came from a woman aged 45 to 65 with non-small cell lung cancer.

CDR3 residues: CASGARPSSSYNSPLHF. In DNA form, the CDR3 reads TGTGCCAGCGGCGCTCGACCGTCCAGCTCCTATAATTCACCCCTCCACTTT. V gene TRBV7-9 combines with J gene TRBJ1-6; no clear D. Germline assignment: CDR1 SEHNR and CDR2 FQNEAQ (reference sequence). The CDR3 has 17 residues. Trimming removed 8 bases from V and 0 bases from J, with 17 bases in between. The full variable domain, rest sourced from reference TRBV7-9 and TRBJ1-6, is DTGVSQNPRHKITKRGQNVTFRCDPISEHNRLYWYRQTLGQGPEFLTYFQNEAQLEKSRLLSDRFSAERPKGSFSTLEIQRTEQGDSAMYLCASGARPSSSYNSPLHFGNGTRLTVT.